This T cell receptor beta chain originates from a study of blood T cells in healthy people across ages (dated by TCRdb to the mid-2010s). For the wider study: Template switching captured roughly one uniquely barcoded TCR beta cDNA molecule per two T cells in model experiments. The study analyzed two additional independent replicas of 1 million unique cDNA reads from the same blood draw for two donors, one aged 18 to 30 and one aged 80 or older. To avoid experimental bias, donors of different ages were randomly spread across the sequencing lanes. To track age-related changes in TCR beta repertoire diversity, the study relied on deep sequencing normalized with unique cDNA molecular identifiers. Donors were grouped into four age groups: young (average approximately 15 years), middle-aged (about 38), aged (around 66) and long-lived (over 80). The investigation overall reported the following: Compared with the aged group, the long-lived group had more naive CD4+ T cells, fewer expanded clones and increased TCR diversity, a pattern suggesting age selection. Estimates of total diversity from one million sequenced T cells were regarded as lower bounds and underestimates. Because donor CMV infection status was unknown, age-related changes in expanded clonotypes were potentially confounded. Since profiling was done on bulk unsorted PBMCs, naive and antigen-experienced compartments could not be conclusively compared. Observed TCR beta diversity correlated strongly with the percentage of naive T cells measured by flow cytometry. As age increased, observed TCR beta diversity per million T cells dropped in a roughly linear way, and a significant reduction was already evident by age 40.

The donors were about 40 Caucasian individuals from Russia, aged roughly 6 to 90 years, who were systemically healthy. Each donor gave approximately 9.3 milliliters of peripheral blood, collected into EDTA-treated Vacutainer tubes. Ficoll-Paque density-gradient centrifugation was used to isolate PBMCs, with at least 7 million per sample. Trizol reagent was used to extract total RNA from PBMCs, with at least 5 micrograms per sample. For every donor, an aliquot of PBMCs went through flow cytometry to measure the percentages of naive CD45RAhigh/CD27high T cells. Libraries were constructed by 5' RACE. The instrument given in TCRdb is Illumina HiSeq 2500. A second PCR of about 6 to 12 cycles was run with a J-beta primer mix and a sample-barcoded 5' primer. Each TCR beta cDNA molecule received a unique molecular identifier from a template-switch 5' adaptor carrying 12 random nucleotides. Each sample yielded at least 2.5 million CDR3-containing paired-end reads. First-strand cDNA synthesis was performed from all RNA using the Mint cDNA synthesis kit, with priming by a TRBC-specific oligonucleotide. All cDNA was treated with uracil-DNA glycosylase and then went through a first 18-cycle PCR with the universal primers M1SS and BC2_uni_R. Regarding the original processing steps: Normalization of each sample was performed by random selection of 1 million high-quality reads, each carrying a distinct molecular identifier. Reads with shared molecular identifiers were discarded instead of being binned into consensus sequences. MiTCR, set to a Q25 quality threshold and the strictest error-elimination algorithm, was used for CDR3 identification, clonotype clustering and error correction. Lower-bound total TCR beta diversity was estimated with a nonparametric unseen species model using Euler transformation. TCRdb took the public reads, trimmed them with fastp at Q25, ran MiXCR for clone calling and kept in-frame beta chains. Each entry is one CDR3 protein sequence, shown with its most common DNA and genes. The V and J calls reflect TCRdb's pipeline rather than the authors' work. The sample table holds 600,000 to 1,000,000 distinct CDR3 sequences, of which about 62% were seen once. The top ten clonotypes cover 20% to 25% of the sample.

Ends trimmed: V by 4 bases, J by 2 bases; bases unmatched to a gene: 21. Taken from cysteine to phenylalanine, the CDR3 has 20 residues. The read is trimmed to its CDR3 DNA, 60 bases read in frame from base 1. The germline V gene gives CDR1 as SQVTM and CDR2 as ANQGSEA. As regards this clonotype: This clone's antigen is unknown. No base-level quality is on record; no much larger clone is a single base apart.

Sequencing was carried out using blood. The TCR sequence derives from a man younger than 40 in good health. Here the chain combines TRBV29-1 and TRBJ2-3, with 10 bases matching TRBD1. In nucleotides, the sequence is TGCAGCGTTGTCCCAACCCCCGGGACAGGGGAGGAGGCACACACAGATACGCAGTATTTT. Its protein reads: CSVVPTPGTGEEAHTDTQYF.